One TCR beta chain is described in this entry. Antigen specificity is unknown. These data come from a study of cytomegalovirus exposure and HLA in healthy donors. About the study: Among 398 genotyped donors, 65% to 90% fell in the Caucasian-associated ancestry cluster.

The CDR3 sequence is 13 residues long. Germline CDR1 SGHDT, CDR2 YYEEEE. Trimming stripped 4 bases from V and 2 bases from J, with 10 bases between. Study-level points and caveats: Earlier results showed most TCR beta V segments being productive about 90% or about 30% of the time. CMV antigen specificity of three CMV-associated chains was confirmed in vitro.

The primer mix had 60 Vbeta and 13 Jbeta primers. Sequencing used immunoSEQ multiplex PCR; TCRdb keeps in-frame clones, though not all of them. Altogether roughly 80,000 clones are present, around 84% being singletons, with the ten largest covering roughly 2.3%. The gene calls are TRBV5-6 and TRBJ2-7; possibly TRBD2 for D (6 bases). Sequencing was carried out using PBMCs. This clonotype was sampled from a woman aged 45-65 years in good health and CMV-seronegative. CDR3 region: CASSPGTPYEQYF. CDR3 DNA sequence: TGTGCCAGCAGCCCCGGGACTCCCTACGAGCAGTACTTC.